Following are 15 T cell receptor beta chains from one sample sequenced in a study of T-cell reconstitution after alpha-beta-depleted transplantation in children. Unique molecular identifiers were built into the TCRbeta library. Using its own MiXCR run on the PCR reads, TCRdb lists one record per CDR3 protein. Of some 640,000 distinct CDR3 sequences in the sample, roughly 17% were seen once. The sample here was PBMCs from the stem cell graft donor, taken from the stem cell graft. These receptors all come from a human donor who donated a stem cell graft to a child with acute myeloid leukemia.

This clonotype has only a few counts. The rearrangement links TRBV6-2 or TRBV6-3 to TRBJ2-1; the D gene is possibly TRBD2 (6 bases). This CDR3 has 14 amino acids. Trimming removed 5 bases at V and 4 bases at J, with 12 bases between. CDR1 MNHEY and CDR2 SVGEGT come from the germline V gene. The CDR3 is CASSPRGLYNEQFF. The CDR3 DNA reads TGTGCCAGCAGTCCCCGGGGACTTTACAATGAGCAGTTCTTC.

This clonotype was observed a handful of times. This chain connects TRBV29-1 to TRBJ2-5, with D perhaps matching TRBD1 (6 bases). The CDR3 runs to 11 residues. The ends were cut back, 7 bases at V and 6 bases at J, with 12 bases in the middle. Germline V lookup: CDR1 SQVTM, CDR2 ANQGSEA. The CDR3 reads CSAGRGQTQYF. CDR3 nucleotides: TGCAGCGCCGGCAGGGGCCAGACCCAGTACTTC. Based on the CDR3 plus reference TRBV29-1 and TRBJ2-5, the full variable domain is SAVISQKPSRDICQRGTSLTIQCQVDSQVTMMFWYRQQPGQSLTLIATANQGSEATYESGFVIDKFPISRPNLTFSTLTVSNMSPEDSSIYLCSAGRGQTQYFGPGTRLLVL.

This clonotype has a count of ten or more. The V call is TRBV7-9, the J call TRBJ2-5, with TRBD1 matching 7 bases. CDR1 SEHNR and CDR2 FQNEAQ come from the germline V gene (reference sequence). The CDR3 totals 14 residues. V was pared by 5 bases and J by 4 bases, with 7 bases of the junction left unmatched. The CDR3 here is CASSPDRVGETQYF. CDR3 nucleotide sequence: TGTGCCAGCAGCCCAGACAGGGTTGGAGAGACCCAGTACTTC.

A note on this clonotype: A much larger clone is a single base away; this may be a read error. Here the CDR3 DNA reads TGCAGTGCCGGCGGTGTAAGAGAGAACCAGTACTTC. Residues: CSAGGVRENQYF. This chain connects TRBV20-1 to TRBJ2-5, with D uncertain. Germline CDR1 and CDR2: DFQATT and SNEGSKA (reference sequence). The CDR3 has 12 amino acids.

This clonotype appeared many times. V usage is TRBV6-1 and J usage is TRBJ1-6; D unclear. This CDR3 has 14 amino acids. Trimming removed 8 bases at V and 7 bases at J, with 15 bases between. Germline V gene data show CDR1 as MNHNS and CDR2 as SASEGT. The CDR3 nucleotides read TGTGCCAGCGATGAGGTCTCCGAAAATTCACCCCTCCACTTT. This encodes CASDEVSENSPLHF.

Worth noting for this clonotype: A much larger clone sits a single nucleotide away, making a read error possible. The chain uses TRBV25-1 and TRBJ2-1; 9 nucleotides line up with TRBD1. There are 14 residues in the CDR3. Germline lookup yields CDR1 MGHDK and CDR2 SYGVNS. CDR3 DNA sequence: TGTGCCAGCAGTCGACAGGGGGAGTACAATGAGCTGTTCTTC. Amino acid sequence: CASSRQGEYNELFF.

Written as DNA, the CDR3 is TGTGCCAGCAGCTTAGAACGGGGAAGGAGCAATCAGCCCCAGCATTTT. It specifies CASSLERGRSNQPQHF. The chain carries TRBV11-2 and TRBJ1-5; no clear D gene. CDR1 and CDR2 (germline): SGHAT, FQNNGV. Between the trimmed V and J ends, which lost 0 bases and 1 base, there was a span of 10 bases. The CDR3 sequence is 16 residues long.

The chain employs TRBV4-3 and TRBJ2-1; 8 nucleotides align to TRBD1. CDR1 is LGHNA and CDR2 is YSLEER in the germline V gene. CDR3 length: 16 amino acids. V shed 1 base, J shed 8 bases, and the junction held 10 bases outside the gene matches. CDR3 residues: CASSQGISGGRDEQFF. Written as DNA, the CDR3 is TGCGCCAGCAGCCAAGGGATCTCAGGGGGCAGGGATGAGCAGTTCTTC.

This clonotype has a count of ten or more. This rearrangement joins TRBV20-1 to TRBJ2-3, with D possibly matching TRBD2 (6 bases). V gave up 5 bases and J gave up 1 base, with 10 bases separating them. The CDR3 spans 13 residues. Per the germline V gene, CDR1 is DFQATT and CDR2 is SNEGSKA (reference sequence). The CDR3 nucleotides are TGCAGTGCTTTGGGGGGAGGCACAGATACGCAGTATTTT. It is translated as CSALGGGTDTQYF.

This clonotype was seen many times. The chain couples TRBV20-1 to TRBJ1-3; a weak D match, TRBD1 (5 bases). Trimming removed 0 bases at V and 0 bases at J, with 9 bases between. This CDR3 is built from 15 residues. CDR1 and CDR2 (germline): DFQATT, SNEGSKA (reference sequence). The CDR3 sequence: CSARDLDSSGNTIYF. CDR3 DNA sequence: TGCAGTGCTAGAGATCTCGACAGCTCTGGAAACACCATATATTTT.

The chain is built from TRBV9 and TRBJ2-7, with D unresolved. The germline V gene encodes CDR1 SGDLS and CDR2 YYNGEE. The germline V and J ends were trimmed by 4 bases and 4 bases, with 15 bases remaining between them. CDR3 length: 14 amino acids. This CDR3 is CASSPRPSGYEQYF. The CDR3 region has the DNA TGTGCCAGCAGCCCTCGACCCTCTGGGTACGAGCAGTACTTC.

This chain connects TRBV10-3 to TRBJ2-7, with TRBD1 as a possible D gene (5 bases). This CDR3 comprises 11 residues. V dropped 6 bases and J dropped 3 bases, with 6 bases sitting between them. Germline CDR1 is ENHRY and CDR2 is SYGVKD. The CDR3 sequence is CAIRDNYEQYV. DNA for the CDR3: TGTGCCATCAGGGACAACTACGAGCAGTACGTC.

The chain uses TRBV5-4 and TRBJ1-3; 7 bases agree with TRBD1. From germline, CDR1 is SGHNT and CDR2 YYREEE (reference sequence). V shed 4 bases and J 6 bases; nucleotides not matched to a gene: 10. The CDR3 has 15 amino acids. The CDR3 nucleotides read TGTGCCAGCAGCCCCGGACAGGACGCGGCAAACACCATATATTTT. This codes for CASSPGQDAANTIYF.

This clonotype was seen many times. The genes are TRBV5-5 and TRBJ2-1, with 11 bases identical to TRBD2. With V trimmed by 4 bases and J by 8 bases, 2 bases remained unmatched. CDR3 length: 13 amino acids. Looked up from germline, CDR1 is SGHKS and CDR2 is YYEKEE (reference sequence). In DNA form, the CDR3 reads TGTGCCAGCAGCACGGGACTAGCGGATGAGCAGTTCTTC. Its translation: CASSTGLADEQFF.

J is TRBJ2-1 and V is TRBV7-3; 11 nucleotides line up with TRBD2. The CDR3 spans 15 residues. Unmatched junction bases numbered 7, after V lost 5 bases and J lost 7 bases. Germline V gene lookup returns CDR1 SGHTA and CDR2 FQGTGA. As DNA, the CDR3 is TGTGCCAGCAGCGTACTAGCGGGGGCGGGGAATGAGCAGTTCTTC. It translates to CASSVLAGAGNEQFF.